This T cell receptor (beta chain) appears in the sequencing data of a study of T cells after posttransplantation cyclophosphamide (dated by TCRdb to the mid-2010s). Study-level background: T cell repertoire reconstitution was tracked by TRB sequencing after myeloablative bone marrow transplantation in which posttransplantation cyclophosphamide was used as GVHD prophylaxis. Samples from around 40 PTCy-treated patients and some 16 related bone marrow donors of those patients were subjected to antigen receptor sequencing. Public TRB sequences were compared against a database of over 3,000 sequences linked to responses to pathogens, tumor antigens, self-antigens and alloantigens. Blood from every one of the roughly 33 PTCy patients who had 1-year posttransplant specimens underwent TRB sequencing. In 3 patients, up to about 3 additional blood samples taken between 2 and 5.2 years after transplant also underwent TRB sequencing, as did pretransplant blood from several patients. Because TRA and TRB clonality were tightly correlated in 9 samples, subsequent TCR analyses were focused on TRB only.

The CDR3 runs 15 amino acids, cysteine and phenylalanine included. Only the CDR3 portion is preserved as DNA: 45 bases, with reading frame beginning at the first base. CDR1 and CDR2 were assigned from the germline V gene (reference sequence) as MNHNY and SVGAGI. V has 10 bases trimmed and J has 5 bases trimmed; junction bases matching no gene number 15. To note about this clone: Its antigen target is currently unknown. Base quality data are lacking; no much larger clone is found one base away.

The paper as a whole reports these results and caveats: At 1-2 months, donor-recipient similarity was low but rose over the first year, and the later blood repertoires were often dominated by donor CD8+ memory clones. The TRB repertoires of T cells infiltrating skin or GI tract showed only limited overlap with the TRB repertoires of T cells in blood. Across under 50 patients, recipient CMV seropositivity and CMV reactivation were highly associated with TRB clonality; PTCy diversity was similar to CNI/methotrexate controls.

TRB sequencing was run on genomic DNA with either the immunoSEQ assay at survey resolution or the hsTCRB kit. The paper's data handling went like this. The immunoSEQ software was used for initial read processing, and the LymphoSeq R package was used for repertoire analyses. Clonality was calculated as 1 minus normalized Shannon entropy, and the Gini coefficient was also calculated for each TRB dataset. To infer phenotypes in unsorted samples, TRB sequences from sorted subsets of the recipient or donor were mapped onto the unsorted samples of the same recipient. TCRdb took this table from immuneACCESS and kept in-frame rearrangements with V and J called. Such tables lack part of the clones; where checked against another copy, unresolved V genes explain under half of the gap, and the rest is unexplained. V, J and clone size reflect that table, while D and trimming were determined from the DNA. The sample table holds 4,500 to 6,000 clones, of which around 66% were seen once. The leading ten clones occupy approximately 50% of the sample.

The control cohort consisted of 11 patients who had myeloablative marrow transplants with methotrexate plus a calcineurin inhibitor and who were sampled 1 year after transplant. Peripheral blood and bone marrow mononuclear cells were isolated by Ficoll-Hypaque density centrifugation and cryopreserved. Specimen: PBMCs, collected 321 days after allogeneic stem cell transplant with calcineurin inhibitor and methotrexate. The sequence joins TRBV6-6 to TRBJ2-5; TRBD2 matches 8 bases in the middle. The clonotype comes from a female patient aged 45 to 65 who received an allogeneic stem cell transplant from an unrelated donor, was CMV-positive, and had acute and chronic GVHD. The graft donor may be the source of some T cells after a transplant. The DNA sequence follows: TGTGCCACTGGCCGTAACCGGGAGGGAAAGGAGACCCAGTACTTC. Its protein is CATGRNREGKETQYF.